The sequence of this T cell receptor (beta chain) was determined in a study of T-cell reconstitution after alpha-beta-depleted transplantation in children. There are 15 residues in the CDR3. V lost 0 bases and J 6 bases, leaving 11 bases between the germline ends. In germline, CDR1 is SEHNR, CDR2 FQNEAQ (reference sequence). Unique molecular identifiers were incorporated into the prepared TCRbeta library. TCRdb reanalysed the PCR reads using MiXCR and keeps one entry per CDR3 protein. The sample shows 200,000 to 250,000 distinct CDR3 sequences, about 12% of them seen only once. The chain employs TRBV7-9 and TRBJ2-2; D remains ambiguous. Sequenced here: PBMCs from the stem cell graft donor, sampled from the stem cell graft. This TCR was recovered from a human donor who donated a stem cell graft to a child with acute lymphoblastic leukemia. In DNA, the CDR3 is TGTGCCAGCAGCTTAGCGGGTGCACGTCCCGGGGAGCTGTTTTTT. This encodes CASSLAGARPGELFF.